This T cell receptor beta chain originates from a study of blood T cell repertoires in COVID-19. Study at large: The origin of the acute and convalescent COVID-19 samples was the United States, Italy and Spain. T cells, B-cell-depleted T cells, or PBMCs provided the cDNA or gDNA that served as material.

The CDR3 is made up of 13 amino acids. The V end was cut by 3 bases, the J end by 6 bases, with 11 bases between. The germline CDR1 and CDR2 sequences are MDHEN and SYDVKM. In the study's own analysis: Amplifying reference gene primers gave estimates of nucleated cell counts. Produced via immunoSEQ multiplex PCR; TCRdb's table is partial and in-frame only. V and J calls and clone size are given by that table; D and trimming were obtained from the DNA. The sample holds approximately 15,000 clones, roughly 75% seen once. This TCR was sampled from a man aged 55 to 70 with active or convalescent COVID-19. The chain carries TRBV28 and TRBJ1-1; tentative D call: TRBD1 (5 bases). The specimen sequenced was peripheral blood. The CDR3 spells CASSLSQGAEAFF. Written as DNA, the CDR3 is TGTGCCAGCAGTTTGAGTCAGGGCGCTGAAGCTTTCTTT.